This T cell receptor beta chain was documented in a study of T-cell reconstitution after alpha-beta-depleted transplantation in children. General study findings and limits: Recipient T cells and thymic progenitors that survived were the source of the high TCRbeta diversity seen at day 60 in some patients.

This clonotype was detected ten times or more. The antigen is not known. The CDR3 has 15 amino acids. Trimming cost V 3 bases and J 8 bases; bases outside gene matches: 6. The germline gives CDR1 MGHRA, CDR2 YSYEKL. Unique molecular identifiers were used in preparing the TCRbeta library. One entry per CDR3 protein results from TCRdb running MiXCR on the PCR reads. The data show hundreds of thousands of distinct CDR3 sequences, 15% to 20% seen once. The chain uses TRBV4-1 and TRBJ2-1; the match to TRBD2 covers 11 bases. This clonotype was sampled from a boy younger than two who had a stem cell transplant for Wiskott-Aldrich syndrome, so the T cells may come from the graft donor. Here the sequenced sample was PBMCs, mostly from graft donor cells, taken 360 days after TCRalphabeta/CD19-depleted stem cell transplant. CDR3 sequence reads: CASSHRTSGSDEQFF. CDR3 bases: TGCGCCAGCAGCCATCGCACTAGCGGGAGTGATGAGCAGTTCTTC.